These T cell receptor beta chains were read from a single sample in a study of graft-versus-host responses after intestinal transplantation. Assay: immunoSEQ multiplex PCR; the TCRdb copy retains only in-frame clones and omits some. The table lists about 57,000 clones, approximately 90% of them singletons, with around 1.5% in the top ten. The sequences come from PBMCs, collected 26 days after transplant. The receptors were gathered from a human patient who received an intestinal transplant, so some T cells may come from the graft donor. Both conserved end residues are part of each CDR3. A D gene is named only where the DNA matches it firmly. A row's size may be missing; if present it is once, few, many or a size class.

j_gene: TRBJ2-7; d_gene: NA; v_gene: TRBV9; abundance: NA; CDR3nt: TGTGCCAGCAGCACTCGACCGACAGAGAGCTTCTACGAGCAGTACTTC; CDR3aa: CASSTRPTESFYEQYF
j_gene: TRBJ2-5; d_gene: TRBD2; v_gene: TRBV5-1; abundance: NA; CDR3nt: TGCGCCAGCAAAAGTAGCGGGGGGTACCAAGAGACCCAGTACTTC; CDR3aa: CASKSSGGYQETQYF
j_gene: TRBJ2-7; d_gene: TRBD2; v_gene: TRBV29-1; abundance: NA; CDR3nt: TGCAGCGTCGGGGGGCGGGAGGGCCTAGGGGGATCCTACGAGCAGTACTTC; CDR3aa: CSVGGREGLGGSYEQYF
j_gene: TRBJ2-3; d_gene: NA; v_gene: TRBV5-1; abundance: NA; CDR3nt: TGCGCCAGCGCTTCAGGCGCGTTGTCTCTCACAGATACGCAGTATTTT; CDR3aa: CASASGALSLTDTQYF
j_gene: TRBJ2-1; d_gene: TRBD2; v_gene: TRBV10-3; abundance: NA; CDR3nt: TGTGCCATCAGTAGCGGGGGGGCGGATGAGCAGTTCTTC; CDR3aa: CAISSGGADEQFF
j_gene: TRBJ2-1; d_gene: TRBD1; v_gene: TRBV4-1; abundance: NA; CDR3nt: TGCGCCAGCAGCCAAGCCCCCGGGACAGGGGGGTTCTACAATGAGCAGTTCTTC; CDR3aa: CASSQAPGTGGFYNEQFF
j_gene: TRBJ2-1; d_gene: NA; v_gene: TRBV13; abundance: NA; CDR3nt: TGTGCCAGCGGGGGGGCGGGGGAGCAGTTCTTC; CDR3aa: CASGGAGEQFF
j_gene: TRBJ1-4; d_gene: TRBD1; v_gene: TRBV6-5; abundance: NA; CDR3nt: TGTGCCAGCAGCCCCGTGGACAGGGAGGGCGAAAAACTGTTTTTT; CDR3aa: CASSPVDREGEKLFF
j_gene: TRBJ1-2; d_gene: NA; v_gene: TRBV6-1; abundance: NA; CDR3nt: TGTGCCAGCAGTGCCCGGGGGACCGGAGACTATGGCTACACCTTC; CDR3aa: CASSARGTGDYGYTF
j_gene: TRBJ1-1; d_gene: TRBD1; v_gene: TRBV27; abundance: NA; CDR3nt: TGTGCCAGCAGGGGACAGGGGGCGCTGGAAGCTTTCTTT; CDR3aa: CASRGQGALEAFF
j_gene: TRBJ2-7; d_gene: NA; v_gene: TRBV28; abundance: NA; CDR3nt: TGTGCCAGCAGTTTCCAGGGAGGCTCCTACGAGCAGTACTTC; CDR3aa: CASSFQGGSYEQYF
j_gene: TRBJ1-5; d_gene: TRBD1; v_gene: TRBV5-6; abundance: NA; CDR3nt: TGTGCCAGCAGCTTGGGGGCAGGGGGCGGCAATCAGCCCCAGCATTTT; CDR3aa: CASSLGAGGGNQPQHF
j_gene: TRBJ1-4; d_gene: NA; v_gene: TRBV6-5; abundance: NA; CDR3nt: TGTGCCAGCAGCCTGGTCGGAGGGTTTAGTGAAAAACTGTTTTTT; CDR3aa: CASSLVGGFSEKLFF
j_gene: TRBJ1-2; d_gene: NA; v_gene: TRBV19; abundance: NA; CDR3nt: TGTGCCAGTAGGCGGACATCTGGAGGCTACACCTTC; CDR3aa: CASRRTSGGYTF
j_gene: TRBJ2-5; d_gene: TRBD1; v_gene: TRBV6-5; abundance: NA; CDR3nt: TGTGCCAGCAGTTACCCCAACGACAGGGGGGGCGAGACCCAGTACTTC; CDR3aa: CASSYPNDRGGETQYF
j_gene: TRBJ2-7; d_gene: TRBD1; v_gene: TRBV13; abundance: NA; CDR3nt: TGTGCCAGCAGCTCCAATATCGGATTCGACAGGGGGGATCCTCCCTACGAGCAGTACTTC; CDR3aa: CASSSNIGFDRGDPPYEQYF
j_gene: TRBJ1-6; d_gene: NA; v_gene: TRBV7-9; abundance: once; CDR3nt: TGTGCCAGCAGTAGAAGCAATCTTAATTCACCCCTCCACTTT; CDR3aa: CASSRSNLNSPLHF
j_gene: TRBJ2-1; d_gene: NA; v_gene: TRBV27; abundance: NA; CDR3nt: TGTGCCAGCAGCGGGGGTTTGGCCAATGAGCAGTTCTTC; CDR3aa: CASSGGLANEQFF
j_gene: TRBJ2-3; d_gene: NA; v_gene: TRBV29-1; abundance: NA; CDR3nt: TGCAGCGTCGAGACAGGTACTAGCACAGATACGCAGTATTTT; CDR3aa: CSVETGTSTDTQYF
j_gene: TRBJ2-3; d_gene: NA; v_gene: TRBV7-7; abundance: few; CDR3nt: TGTGCTAGCAGCTTTTTCCCTCGAGGGAGCGGTACAGATACGCAGTATTTT; CDR3aa: CASSFFPRGSGTDTQYF
j_gene: TRBJ1-2; d_gene: NA; v_gene: TRBV21-1; abundance: NA; CDR3nt: TGTGCCAGCAGCAAAGATTGCAGGCTCTATGGCTACACCTTC; CDR3aa: CASSKDCRLYGYTF
j_gene: TRBJ1-5; d_gene: TRBD1; v_gene: TRBV6-1; abundance: NA; CDR3nt: TGTGCCAGCAGTGACGGACAGGGCAATCAGCCCCAGCATTTT; CDR3aa: CASSDGQGNQPQHF
j_gene: TRBJ1-2; d_gene: NA; v_gene: TRBV9; abundance: NA; CDR3nt: TGTGCCAGCAGCGTAGAACAGGGCGAAGGCTATGGCTACACCTTC; CDR3aa: CASSVEQGEGYGYTF
j_gene: TRBJ2-1; d_gene: TRBD2; v_gene: TRBV5-4; abundance: NA; CDR3nt: TGTGCCAGCAGTAGACTAGCGGGGGGTAATGAGCAGTTCTTC; CDR3aa: CASSRLAGGNEQFF